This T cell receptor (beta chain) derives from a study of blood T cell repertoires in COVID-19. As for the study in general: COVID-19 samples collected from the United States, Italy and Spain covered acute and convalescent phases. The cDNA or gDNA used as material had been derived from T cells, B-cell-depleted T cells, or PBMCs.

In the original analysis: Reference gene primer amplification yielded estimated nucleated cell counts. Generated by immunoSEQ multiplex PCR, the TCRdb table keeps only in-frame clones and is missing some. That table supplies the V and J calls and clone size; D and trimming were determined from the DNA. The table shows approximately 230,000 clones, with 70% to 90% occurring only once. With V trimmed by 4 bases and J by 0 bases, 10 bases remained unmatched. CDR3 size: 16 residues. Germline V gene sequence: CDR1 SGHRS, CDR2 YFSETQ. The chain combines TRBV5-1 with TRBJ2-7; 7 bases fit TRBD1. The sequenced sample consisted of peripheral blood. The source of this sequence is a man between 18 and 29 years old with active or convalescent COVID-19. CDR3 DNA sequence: TGCGCCAGCAGCCGACGTAGTGGGACAGACTCCTACGAGCAGTACTTC. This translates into CASSRRSGTDSYEQYF. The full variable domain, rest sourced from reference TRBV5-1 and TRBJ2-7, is KAGVTQTPRYLIKTRGQQVTLSCSPISGHRSVSWYQQTPGQGLQFLFEYFSETQRNKGNFPGRFSGRQFSNSRSEMNVSTLELGDSALYLCASSRRSGTDSYEQYFGPGTRLTVT.